The 19 T cell receptor beta chains in this list originate from one sample, sequenced in a study of blood T cell repertoires in COVID-19. Sequencing used immunoSEQ multiplex PCR; TCRdb keeps in-frame clones, though not all of them. The data contain 200,000 to 250,000 clones, 85% to 90% of them singletons. What was sequenced was peripheral blood. The source of these receptors is a woman aged 60 to 75 with acute or convalescent COVID-19.

The chain is built from TRBV18 and TRBJ2-1; 8 nucleotides align to TRBD1. Trimming took 3 bases from V and 6 from J; bases not matched to a gene: 7. Per germline, CDR1 KGHSH and CDR2 LQKENI. The CDR3 is 15 residues long. Written as DNA, the CDR3 is TGTGCCAGCTCACCTGACAGGGGTGGAGGCAATGAGCAGTTCTTC. Amino acid sequence: CASSPDRGGGNEQFF.

This sequence joins TRBV7-3 and TRBJ2-1; TRBD1 matches at 7 bases. The V and J ends lost 1 base and 2 bases, in that order; junction bases with no gene match: 5. The CDR3 totals 16 residues. The germline CDR1 and CDR2 sequences are SGHTA and FQGTGA. The CDR3 is CASSLNKGATYNEQFF. The CDR3, as DNA: TGTGCCAGCAGCTTAAATAAGGGGGCCACCTACAATGAGCAGTTCTTC.

Points on this clone: Within the sample, other DNA sequences also encode this same CDR3. The gene calls are TRBV28 and TRBJ2-7; 7 bases line up with TRBD1. V gave up 4 bases and J gave up 2 bases; unmatched junction bases: 5. Germline V CDR1 and CDR2: MDHEN, SYDVKM. This CDR3 comprises 14 residues. This chain's CDR3 is CASSSPGQTYEQYF. CDR3 nucleotide sequence: TGTGCCAGCAGTTCGCCGGGACAGACCTACGAGCAGTACTTC. The whole variable domain, remainder taken from reference TRBV28 and TRBJ2-7, is DVKVTQSSRYLVKRTGEKVFLECVQDMDHENMFWYRQDPGLGLRLIYFSYDVKMKEKGDIPEGYSVSREKKERFSLILESASTNQTSMYLCASSSPGQTYEQYFGPGTRLTVT.

The chain uses TRBV19 and TRBJ1-5; weak D call: TRBD1 (5 bases). The germline gives CDR1 LNHDA, CDR2 SQIVND (reference sequence). The length of the CDR3 is 14 residues. Trimming removed 6 bases from V and 0 bases from J, with 9 bases in between. CDR3 sequence: CASSKGYSNQPQHF. The CDR3 DNA sequence: TGTGCCAGTAGCAAGGGGTATAGCAATCAGCCCCAGCATTTT.

The gene calls are TRBV19 and TRBJ2-4, with TRBD1 matching 7 bases. CDR3 length: 16 amino acids. Germline V gene sequence: CDR1 LNHDA, CDR2 SQIVND (reference sequence). J lost 5 bases, V lost 4 bases, and 11 bases had no gene match. This chain's CDR3 is CASSTRQGGWENIQYF. The DNA for the CDR3 is TGTGCCAGTAGTACCCGACAGGGCGGTTGGGAAAACATTCAGTACTTC.

The chain joins TRBV19 to TRBJ2-1; TRBD2 aligns across 7 bases. The germline V gene has CDR1 LNHDA and CDR2 SQIVND (reference sequence). This CDR3 comprises 15 residues. The V and J ends lost 1 base and 6 bases, in that order; junction bases with no gene match: 6. DNA for the CDR3: TGTGCCAGTAGTATAGGGACTAGGGGTTTCAATGAGCAGTTCTTC. It encodes CASSIGTRGFNEQFF.

The gene calls are TRBV18 and TRBJ1-1, with TRBD1 matching over 7 bases. CDR1 is KGHSH, CDR2 LQKENI, per germline. V gave up 4 bases and J gave up 5 bases; unmatched junction bases: 7. There are 14 residues in the CDR3. As DNA, the CDR3 is TGTGCCAGCTCACAGGGCCAGGGACAGACTGAAGCTTTCTTT. Encoded protein: CASSQGQGQTEAFF.

The CDR3 nucleotides read TGTGCCAGCAGCCCCGACAGGGTCCCTTTTCGAGTCTACGAGCAGTACTTC. It yields the protein CASSPDRVPFRVYEQYF. V usage is TRBV7-2 and J usage is TRBJ2-7, with TRBD1 identical over 7 bases. V shed 5 bases and J 3 bases; nucleotides not matched to a gene: 16. The CDR3 sequence is 17 residues long. Germline-derived CDR1 and CDR2 are SGHTA and FQGNSA. Drawing the rest from reference TRBV7-2 and TRBJ2-7, the complete variable domain is GAGVSQSPSNKVTEKGKDVELRCDPISGHTALYWYRQSLGQGLEFLIYFQGNSAPDKSGLPSDRFSAERTGGSVSTLTIQRTQQEDSAVYLCASSPDRVPFRVYEQYFGPGTRLTVT.

V is TRBV28 and J is TRBJ2-7; 12 bases are a match to TRBD1. In germline, CDR1 is MDHEN, CDR2 SYDVKM. The CDR3 is made up of 15 amino acids. V lost 6 bases and J lost 2; bases outside the gene matches: 5. The CDR3 DNA reads as TGTGCCAGCAGCCGAGGGACAGGGGGCACCTACGAGCAGTACTTC. It codes for CASSRGTGGTYEQYF.

The rearrangement links TRBV5-4 to TRBJ2-1; TRBD2 agrees at 9 bases. CDR1 and CDR2 from the germline V gene are SGHNT and YYREEE (reference sequence). V was pared by 6 bases and J by 5 bases, with 9 bases of the junction left unmatched. CDR3 size: 15 residues. CDR3 DNA sequence: TGTGCCAGCACCAGGGCGGGAGGGCCGCACAATGAGCAGTTCTTC. Its protein is CASTRAGGPHNEQFF.

The chain employs TRBV28 and TRBJ2-7; the D gene is possibly TRBD2 (5 bases). Germline CDR1 MDHEN, CDR2 SYDVKM. Trimming cost V 4 bases and J 3 bases, with 16 bases left between them. This CDR3 has 15 residues. The CDR3 sequence is CASSSPLGVGYEQYF. Written as DNA, the CDR3 is TGTGCCAGCAGTTCCCCGCTGGGAGTAGGCTACGAGCAGTACTTC.

The chain recombines TRBV19 with TRBJ1-4, with D possibly TRBD1 on 5 matching bases. V was shortened by 4 bases and J by 8 bases, with 11 bases between the two germline ends. This CDR3 comprises 13 residues. Germline-derived CDR1 and CDR2 are LNHDA and SQIVND (reference sequence). As DNA, the CDR3 is TGTGCCAGTAGTACCACAGGCTCCGAAAAACTGTTTTTT. It codes for CASSTTGSEKLFF.

V is TRBV30 and J is TRBJ1-1; D is perhaps TRBD1 (6 bases). The CDR3 sequence is 12 residues long. Per the germline V gene, CDR1 is GTSNPN and CDR2 is SVGIG (reference sequence). The V end was cut by 3 bases, the J end by 11 bases, with 16 bases between. The CDR3 DNA sequence: TGTGCCTGGAGAAGGGAAGACAGGTTGGCTTTCTTT. Translation gives CAWRREDRLAFF.

V and J are TRBV5-1 and TRBJ2-7; D is ambiguous. Germline loops: CDR1 SGHRS, CDR2 YFSETQ. Trimming left V 0 bases short and J 0 bases short, with 4 bases between. The CDR3 consists of 13 residues. This CDR3 reads CASSLDTSYEQYF. In nucleotides, the CDR3 is TGCGCCAGCAGCTTGGACACCTCCTACGAGCAGTACTTC.

V usage is TRBV19 and J usage is TRBJ1-2; possible D gene TRBD1, 5 bases. Between the trimmed V and J ends, which lost 4 bases and 2 bases, there was a span of 17 bases. Germline loops: CDR1 LNHDA, CDR2 SQIVND (reference sequence). CDR3 length: 16 residues. CDR3 in DNA: TGTGCCAGTAGTACCCCGCGGCAGGGTAAAAACTATGGCTACACCTTC. As protein: CASSTPRQGKNYGYTF. Drawing the rest from reference TRBV19 and TRBJ1-2, the complete variable domain is DGGITQSPKYLFRKEGQNVTLSCEQNLNHDAMYWYRQDPGQGLRLIYYSQIVNDFQKGDIAEGYSVSREKKESFPLTVTSAQKNPTAFYLCASSTPRQGKNYGYTFGSGTRLTVV.

The rearrangement uses TRBV9 and TRBJ2-2, with D possibly being TRBD1 (5 bases). The CDR3 spans 15 residues. Germline lookup yields CDR1 SGDLS and CDR2 YYNGEE. V was shortened by 3 bases and J by 5 bases, with 14 bases between the two germline ends. The CDR3 spells CASSGGRITTGELFF. The CDR3, as DNA: TGTGCCAGCAGCGGGGGCCGTATCACGACCGGGGAGCTGTTTTTT.

The J gene is TRBJ2-2, the V gene TRBV1; the D call in the table, TRBD2, was not verified against the DNA. TRBV1 is annotated as a pseudogene. The CDR3 length is 17 residues. DNA for the CDR3: TGCACCAGCAGCCAAGGACTAGCGGGGGTCCCCACCGGGGAGCTGTTTTTT. This codes for CTSSQGLAGVPTGELFF.

The chain combines TRBV7-6 with TRBJ1-6; TRBD1 might be the D (5 bases). The germline V gene has CDR1 SGHVS and CDR2 FNYEAQ. V was trimmed by 1 base and J by 1 base, leaving 14 bases between them. This CDR3 contains 18 residues. This chain's CDR3 is CASSLDPGGGSYNSPLHF. The CDR3 region has the DNA TGTGCCAGCAGCTTAGACCCGGGGGGTGGGTCCTATAATTCACCCCTCCACTTT.

This clone was detected once. The chain couples TRBV3-1 (or the pseudogene TRBV3-2) to TRBJ1-1; unclear D gene. V gave up 3 bases and J gave up 6 bases, with 14 bases separating them. The germline CDR1 and CDR2 sequences are LGHDT and YNNKEL (reference sequence). The CDR3 sequence is 14 residues long. The CDR3 DNA sequence: TGTGCCAGCAGCCACCGAGGCTGCCGCCCTGAAGCTTTCTTT. Translation gives CASSHRGCRPEAFF.